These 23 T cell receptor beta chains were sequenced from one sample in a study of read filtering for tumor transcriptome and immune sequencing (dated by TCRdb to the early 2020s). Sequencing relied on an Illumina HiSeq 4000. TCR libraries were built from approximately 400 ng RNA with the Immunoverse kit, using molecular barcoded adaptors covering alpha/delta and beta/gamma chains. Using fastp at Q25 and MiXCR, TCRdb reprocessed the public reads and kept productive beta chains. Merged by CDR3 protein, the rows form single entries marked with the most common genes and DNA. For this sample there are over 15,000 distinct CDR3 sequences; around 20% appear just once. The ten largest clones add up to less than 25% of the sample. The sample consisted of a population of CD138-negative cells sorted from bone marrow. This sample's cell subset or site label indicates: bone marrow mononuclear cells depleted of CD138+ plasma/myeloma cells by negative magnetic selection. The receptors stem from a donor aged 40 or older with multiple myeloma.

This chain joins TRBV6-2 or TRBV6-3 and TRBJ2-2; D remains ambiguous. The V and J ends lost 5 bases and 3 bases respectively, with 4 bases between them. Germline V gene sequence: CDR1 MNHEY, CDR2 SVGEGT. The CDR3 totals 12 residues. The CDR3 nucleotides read TGTGCCAGCAGTATCCACACCGGGGAGCTGTTTTTT. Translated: CASSIHTGELFF.

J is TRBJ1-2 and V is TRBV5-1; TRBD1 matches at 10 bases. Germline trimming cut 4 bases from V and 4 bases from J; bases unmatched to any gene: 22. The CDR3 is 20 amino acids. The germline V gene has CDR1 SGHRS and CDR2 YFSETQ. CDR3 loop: CASSPGYPGTGDRRGYGYTF. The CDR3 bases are TGCGCCAGCAGCCCTGGATACCCCGGGACAGGGGATCGTCGGGGCTATGGCTACACCTTC.

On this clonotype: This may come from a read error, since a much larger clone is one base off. CDR3 residues: CASSFSRISGGAQYF. The CDR3 nucleotides read TGTGCCAGCAGTTTCAGCCGGATTAGCGGAGGGGCCCAGTACTTC. J is TRBJ2-7 and V is TRBV27, with D possibly being TRBD2 (6 bases). CDR1 and CDR2 (germline): MNHEY, SMNVEV (reference sequence). The CDR3 covers 15 residues. V was cut by 3 bases and J by 10 bases, with 22 bases left in between.

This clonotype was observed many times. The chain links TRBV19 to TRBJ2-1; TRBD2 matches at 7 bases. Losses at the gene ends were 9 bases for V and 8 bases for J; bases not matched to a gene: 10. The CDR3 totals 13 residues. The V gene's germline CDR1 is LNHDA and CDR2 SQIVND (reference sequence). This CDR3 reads CASASTSLHEQFF. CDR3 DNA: TGTGCCAGCGCATCGACTAGCTTGCATGAGCAGTTCTTC.

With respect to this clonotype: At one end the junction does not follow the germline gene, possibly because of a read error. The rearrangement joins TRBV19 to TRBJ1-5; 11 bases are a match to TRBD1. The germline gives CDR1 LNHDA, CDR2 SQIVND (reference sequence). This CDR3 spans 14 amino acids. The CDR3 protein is CSSMGQGVGQPQHF. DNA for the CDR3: TGTTCCAGTATGGGACAGGGGGTCGGTCAGCCCCAGCATTTT.

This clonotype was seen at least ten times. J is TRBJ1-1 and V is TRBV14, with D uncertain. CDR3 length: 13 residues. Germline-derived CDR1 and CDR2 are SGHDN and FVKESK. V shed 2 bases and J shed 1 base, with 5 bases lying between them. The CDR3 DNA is TGTGCCAGCAGCCAAAAACCGAACACTGAAGCTTTCTTT. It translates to CASSQKPNTEAFF.

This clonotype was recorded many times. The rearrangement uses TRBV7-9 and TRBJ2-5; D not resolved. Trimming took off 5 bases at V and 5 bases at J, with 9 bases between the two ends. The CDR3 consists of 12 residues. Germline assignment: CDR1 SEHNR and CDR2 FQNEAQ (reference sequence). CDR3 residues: CASSNTLETQYF. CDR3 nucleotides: TGTGCCAGCAGCAACACCCTGGAGACCCAGTACTTC.

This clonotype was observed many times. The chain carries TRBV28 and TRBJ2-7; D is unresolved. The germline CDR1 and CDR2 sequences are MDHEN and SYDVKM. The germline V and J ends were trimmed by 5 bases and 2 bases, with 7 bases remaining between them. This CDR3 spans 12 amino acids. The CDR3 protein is CASSEVTYEQYF. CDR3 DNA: TGTGCCAGCAGTGAGGTTACCTACGAGCAGTACTTC.

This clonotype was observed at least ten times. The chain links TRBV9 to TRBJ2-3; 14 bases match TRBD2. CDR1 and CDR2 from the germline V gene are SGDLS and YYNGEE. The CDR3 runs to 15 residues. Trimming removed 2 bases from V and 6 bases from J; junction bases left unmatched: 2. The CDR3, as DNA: TGTGCCAGCAGCGTCGGGACTAGCGGGAGTGATACGCAGTATTTT. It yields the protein CASSVGTSGSDTQYF. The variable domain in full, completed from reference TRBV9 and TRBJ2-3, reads DSGVTQTPKHLITATGQRVTLRCSPRSGDLSVYWYQQSLDQGLQFLIQYYNGEERAKGNILERFSAQQFPDLHSELNLSSLELGDSALYFCASSVGTSGSDTQYFGPGTRLTVL.

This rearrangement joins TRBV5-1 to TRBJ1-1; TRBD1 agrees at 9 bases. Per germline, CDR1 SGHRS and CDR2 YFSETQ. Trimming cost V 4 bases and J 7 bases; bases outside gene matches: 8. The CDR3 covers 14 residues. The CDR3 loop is CASSVRTGEGEAFF. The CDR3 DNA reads TGCGCCAGCAGCGTACGGACAGGGGAAGGTGAAGCTTTCTTT.

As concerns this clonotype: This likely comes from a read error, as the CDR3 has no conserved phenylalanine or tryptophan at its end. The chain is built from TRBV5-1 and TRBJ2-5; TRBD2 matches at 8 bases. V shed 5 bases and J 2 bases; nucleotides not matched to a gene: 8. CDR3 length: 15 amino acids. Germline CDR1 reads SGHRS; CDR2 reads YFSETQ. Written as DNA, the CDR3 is TGCGCCAGCAGGGCTTGGGAGCGGGGGCAAGAGACCCAGTACTCC. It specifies CASRAWERGQETQYS.

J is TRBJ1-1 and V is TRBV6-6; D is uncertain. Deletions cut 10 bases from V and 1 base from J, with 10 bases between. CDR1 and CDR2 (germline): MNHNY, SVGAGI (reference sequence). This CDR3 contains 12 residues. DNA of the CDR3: TGTGCCAACTCTCCCGGGAACACTGAAGCTTTCTTT. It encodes CANSPGNTEAFF.

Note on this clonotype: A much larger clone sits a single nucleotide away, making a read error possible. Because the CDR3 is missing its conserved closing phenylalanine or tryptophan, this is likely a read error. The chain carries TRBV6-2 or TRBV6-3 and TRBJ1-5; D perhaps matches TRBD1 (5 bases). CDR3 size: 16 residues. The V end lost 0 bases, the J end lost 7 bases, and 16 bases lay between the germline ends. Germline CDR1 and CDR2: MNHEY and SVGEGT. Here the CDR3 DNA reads TGTGCCAGCAGTTACTCACACGAGACGGGGCCCCAGCCCCAGCATTGT. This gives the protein CASSYSHETGPQPQHC.

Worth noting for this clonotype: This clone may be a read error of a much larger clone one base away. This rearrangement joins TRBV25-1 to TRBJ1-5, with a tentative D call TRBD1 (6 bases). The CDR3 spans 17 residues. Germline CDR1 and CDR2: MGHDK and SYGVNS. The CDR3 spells CASSGTGGLGLGQPHHF. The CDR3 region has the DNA TGTGCCAGCAGTGGGACGGGGGGGCTCGGACTCGGCCAGCCCCACCATTTT. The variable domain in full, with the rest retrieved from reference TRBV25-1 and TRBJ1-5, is EADIYQTPRYLVIGTGKKITLECSQTMGHDKMYWYQQDPGMELHLIHYSYGVNSTEKGDLSSESTVSRIRTEHFPLTLESARPSHTSQYLCASSGTGGLGLGQPHHFGDGTRLSIL.

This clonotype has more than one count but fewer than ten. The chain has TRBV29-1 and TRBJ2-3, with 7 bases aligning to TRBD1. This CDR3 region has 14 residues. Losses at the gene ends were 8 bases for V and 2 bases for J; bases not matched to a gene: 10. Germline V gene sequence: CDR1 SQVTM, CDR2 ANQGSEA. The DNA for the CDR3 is TGCAGCATCTGGGACAGCGAACCCACAGATACGCAGTATTTT. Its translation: CSIWDSEPTDTQYF.

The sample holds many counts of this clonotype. The CDR3 DNA follows: TGTGCCAGTAGTACCGGGACTAGCCTGTACAATGAGCAGTTCTTC. It yields the protein CASSTGTSLYNEQFF. The genes are TRBV19 and TRBJ2-1; 9 bases are shared with TRBD2. After removal of 4 bases from V and 4 bases from J, the junction contained 5 bases not matched to a gene. This CDR3 has 15 amino acids. Looked up from germline, CDR1 is LNHDA and CDR2 is SQIVND (reference sequence).

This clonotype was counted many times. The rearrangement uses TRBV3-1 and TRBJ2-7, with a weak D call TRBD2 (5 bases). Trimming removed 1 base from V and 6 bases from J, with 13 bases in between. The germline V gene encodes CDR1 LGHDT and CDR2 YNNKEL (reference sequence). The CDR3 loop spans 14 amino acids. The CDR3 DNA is TGTGCCAGCAGCCAAGTAGGGAGCCCTGCCGAGCAGTACTTC. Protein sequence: CASSQVGSPAEQYF.

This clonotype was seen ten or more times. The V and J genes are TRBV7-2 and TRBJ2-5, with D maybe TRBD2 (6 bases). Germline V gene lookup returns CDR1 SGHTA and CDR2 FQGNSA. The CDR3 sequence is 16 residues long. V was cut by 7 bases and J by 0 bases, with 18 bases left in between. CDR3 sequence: CASTPNPGLYQETQYF. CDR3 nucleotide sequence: TGTGCCAGCACTCCCAATCCGGGACTGTACCAAGAGACCCAGTACTTC.

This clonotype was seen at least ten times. The DNA of the CDR3 is TGTGCCAGCAGGTCGGGGATGACAGAGGCCAACGTCCTGACTTTC. It codes for CASRSGMTEANVLTF. This chain links TRBV28 with TRBJ2-6; D is perhaps TRBD1 or TRBD2 (5 bases each). Germline lookup yields CDR1 MDHEN and CDR2 SYDVKM. The CDR3 covers 15 residues. The germline V and J ends were trimmed by 6 bases and 6 bases, with 15 bases remaining between them.

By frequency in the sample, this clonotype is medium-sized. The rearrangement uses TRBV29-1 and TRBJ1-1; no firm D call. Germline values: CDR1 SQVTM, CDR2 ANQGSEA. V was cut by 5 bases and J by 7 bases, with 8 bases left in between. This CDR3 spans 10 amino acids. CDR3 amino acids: CSVTTGEAFF. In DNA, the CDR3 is TGCAGCGTTACCACCGGTGAAGCTTTCTTT.

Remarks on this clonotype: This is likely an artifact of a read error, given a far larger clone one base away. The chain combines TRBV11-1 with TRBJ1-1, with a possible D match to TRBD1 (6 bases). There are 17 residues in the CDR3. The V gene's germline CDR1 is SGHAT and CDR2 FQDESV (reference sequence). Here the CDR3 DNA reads TGTACCAGCAGCAACCCCGGGACACTCCCGATGAACACTGAAGCTTTCTTT. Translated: CTSSNPGTLPMNTEAFF. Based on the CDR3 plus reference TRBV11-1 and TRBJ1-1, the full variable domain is EAEVAQSPRYKITEKSQAVAFWCDPISGHATLYWYRQILGQGPELLVQFQDESVVDDSQLPKDRFSAERLKGVDSTLKIQPAELGDSAMYLCTSSNPGTLPMNTEAFFGQGTRLTVV.

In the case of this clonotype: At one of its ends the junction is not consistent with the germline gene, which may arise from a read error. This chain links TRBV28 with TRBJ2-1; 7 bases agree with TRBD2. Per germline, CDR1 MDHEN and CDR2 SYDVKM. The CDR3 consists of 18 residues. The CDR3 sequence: CAGTTPQRGLGSYNEQFF. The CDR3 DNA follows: TGCGCCGGCACTACCCCCCAGCGGGGATTGGGTTCCTACAATGAGCAGTTCTTC.

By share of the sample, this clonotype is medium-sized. The CDR3 DNA reads TGTGCCAGCACAGCCAGAAATTTTGGCGAGCAGTACTTC. Encoded protein: CASTARNFGEQYF. The rearrangement links TRBV28 to TRBJ2-7; D call uncertain. Trimming pared 7 bases from V and 6 bases from J, leaving 16 bases between. Germline assignment: CDR1 MDHEN and CDR2 SYDVKM. This CDR3 is built from 13 residues.